A selection of T cell receptor beta chains follows, all from one sample in a study of shared T cell receptors in the human thymus. Some clones are missing from TCRdb's copy, which holds only in-frame ones; the method was immunoSEQ multiplex PCR. This sample has about 500,000 clones, with about 80% found just once. These data are also associated with another study on human thymus T cells.

The sample was thymocytes. Receptors originate from a boy under two years old with a congenital heart defect. Each CDR3 is given with its conserved first and last residue. A D gene is named only where the DNA matches it firmly. Clone size, where shown, is once, few, many, or a class for clones that have expanded.

v_gene	d_gene	abundance	j_gene	CDR3aa	CDR3nt
TRBV9	TRBD2	.	TRBJ2-1	CASSVVSWASGSGNEQFF	TGTGCCAGCAGCGTAGTGTCCTGGGCTAGCGGGAGTGGGAATGAGCAGTTCTTC
TRBV5-5	TRBD2	.	TRBJ2-1	CASSLARAGAYNEQFF	TGTGCCAGCAGCTTGGCACGGGCGGGAGCCTACAATGAGCAGTTCTTC
TRBV30	TRBD2	once	TRBJ2-7	CAWSVRREGGEQYF	TGTGCCTGGAGTGTACGCCGGGAGGGAGGGGAGCAGTACTTC
TRBV7-7	TRBD1	.	TRBJ2-7	CASSSHLGQGATQYF	TGTGCCAGCAGCTCCCACCTAGGACAGGGAGCGACGCAGTACTTC
TRBV7-9	TRBD2	.	TRBJ2-1	CASSSEGTGLAGVCEQFF	TGTGCCAGCAGCTCGGAGGGCACGGGACTAGCGGGAGTATGTGAGCAGTTCTTC
TRBV4-3	TRBD2	.	TRBJ2-1	CASSQDSSGRGNSYNEQFF	TGCGCCAGCAGCCAAGATTCAAGCGGGAGGGGCAACTCCTACAATGAGCAGTTCTTC
TRBV18	TRBD2	.	TRBJ2-1	CASSPPGTRLNEQFF	TGTGCCAGCTCACCCCCCGGGACTAGGTTGAATGAGCAGTTCTTC
TRBV4-1	TRBD1	few	TRBJ1-4	CASSQNTGGGSRFRDEKLFF	TGCGCCAGCAGCCAAAATACAGGGGGCGGATCACGGTTTCGGGATGAAAAACTGTTTTTT
TRBV11-2	.	.	TRBJ2-1	CASSQGTYNEQFF	TGTGCCAGCAGTCAGGGGACCTACAATGAGCAGTTCTTC
TRBV27	TRBD1	few	TRBJ2-2	CASSFPDRAITGELFF	TGTGCCAGCAGTTTCCCGGACAGGGCTATCACCGGGGAGCTGTTTTTT
TRBV6-1	TRBD1	.	TRBJ2-2	CASRTGLPSTGELFF	TGTGCCAGCCGGACAGGCCTCCCTTCGACCGGGGAGCTGTTTTTT
TRBV6-4	.	.	TRBJ2-1	CASSDRRAGSYNEQFF	TGTGCCAGCAGTGACCGGCGGGCCGGCTCCTACAATGAGCAGTTCTTC
TRBV5-6	TRBD2	.	TRBJ2-1	CASSRDYVVSDFREQFF	TGTGCCAGCAGCAGGGACTACGTTGTCTCCGATTTTCGTGAGCAGTTCTTC
TRBV11-2	.	.	TRBJ1-2	CASSTHTRAFHGYTF	TGTGCCAGCAGCACGCACACCAGGGCGTTTCATGGCTACACCTTC
TRBV5-6	TRBD1	.	TRBJ2-3	CASSFYEDRDTQYF	TGTGCCAGCAGCTTTTATGAGGACAGGGACACGCAGTATTTT
TRBV4-3	TRBD1	.	TRBJ2-4	CASSHNTGTGVQVKNIQYF	TGCGCCAGCAGCCACAACACTGGGACAGGGGTCCAAGTCAAAAACATTCAGTACTTC
TRBV27	.	.	TRBJ2-7	CASRRGYEQYF	TGTGCCAGCAGAAGGGGCTACGAGCAGTACTTC
TRBV18	TRBD2	.	TRBJ2-7	CASSPPVSGVSYEQYF	TGTGCCAGCTCACCACCGGTTAGCGGGGTCTCCTACGAGCAGTACTTC